The rows below give T cell receptor beta chains drawn from one sample of a study of T and B cells in COVID-19 patients. TCRdb re-called the multiplex PCR reads through MiXCR, storing one row per CDR3 protein. In the table there are around 30,000 distinct CDR3 sequences, approximately 32% of which are singletons. The specimen sequenced was blood. The receptors stem from a human donor who had recovered from COVID-19. Each CDR3 is given with its conserved first and last residue. Each record gives: V gene, J gene, clone size, D gene, CDR3 protein, CDR3 DNA. A D gene is named only where the DNA matches it firmly. A row's size may be missing; if present it is once, few, many or a size class.

v_gene: TRBV24-1
j_gene: TRBJ1-5
abundance: .
d_gene: .
CDR3aa: CATSAGSVSQPQHF
CDR3nt: TGTGCCACCAGTGCCGGGAGTGTCAGTCAGCCCCAGCATTTT

v_gene: TRBV12-3/TRBV12-4
j_gene: TRBJ1-6
abundance: few
d_gene: .
CDR3aa: CASSLLRASPLHF
CDR3nt: TGTGCCAGCAGTTTACTCAGGGCCTCACCCCTCCACTTT

v_gene: TRBV6-1
j_gene: TRBJ1-1
abundance: few
d_gene: .
CDR3aa: CASSAPGAEAFF
CDR3nt: TGTGCCAGCAGTGCGCCCGGGGCCGAAGCTTTCTTT

v_gene: TRBV27
j_gene: TRBJ2-5
abundance: .
d_gene: .
CDR3aa: CASSFSGTWQETQYF
CDR3nt: TGTGCCAGCAGTTTTTCAGGGACGTGGCAAGAGACCCAGTACTTC

v_gene: TRBV19
j_gene: TRBJ2-3
abundance: .
d_gene: TRBD2
CDR3aa: CASSIGRGRTDTQYF
CDR3nt: TGTGCCAGTAGTATAGGGCGCGGGAGAACAGATACGCAGTATTTT

v_gene: TRBV5-6
j_gene: TRBJ2-1
abundance: few
d_gene: .
CDR3aa: CASSLVRNNEQFF
CDR3nt: TGTGCCAGCAGCTTGGTCAGGAACAATGAGCAGTTCTTC

v_gene: TRBV13
j_gene: TRBJ2-2
abundance: few
d_gene: .
CDR3aa: CASSSRSPSNTGELFF
CDR3nt: TGTGCCAGCAGCTCCCGATCCCCCTCGAACACCGGGGAGCTGTTTTTT

v_gene: TRBV19
j_gene: TRBJ2-3
abundance: medium-sized
d_gene: .
CDR3aa: CASSTTDTQYF
CDR3nt: TGTGCCAGTAGTACCACAGATACGCAGTATTTT

v_gene: TRBV5-4
j_gene: TRBJ2-2
abundance: many
d_gene: .
CDR3aa: CASSHSTGELFF
CDR3nt: TGTGCCAGCAGCCATTCCACCGGGGAGCTGTTTTTT

v_gene: TRBV5-4
j_gene: TRBJ2-2
abundance: .
d_gene: .
CDR3aa: CASSPRQTNTGELFF
CDR3nt: TGTGCCAGCAGCCCAAGACAGACGAACACCGGGGAGCTGTTTTTT

v_gene: TRBV5-5
j_gene: TRBJ2-3
abundance: .
d_gene: TRBD1
CDR3aa: CASRGPGQGIADTQYF
CDR3nt: TGTGCCAGCAGAGGACCGGGACAGGGTATCGCAGATACGCAGTATTTT

v_gene: TRBV6-6
j_gene: TRBJ2-1
abundance: few
d_gene: .
CDR3aa: CASRAEGGSYNEQFF
CDR3nt: TGTGCCAGCAGGGCCGAGGGGGGGTCCTACAATGAGCAGTTCTTC

v_gene: TRBV18
j_gene: TRBJ1-4
abundance: few
d_gene: .
CDR3aa: CASSPSGATTNEKLFF
CDR3nt: TGTGCCAGCTCACCGTCTGGGGCAACAACTAATGAAAAACTGTTTTTT

v_gene: TRBV6-2/TRBV6-3
j_gene: TRBJ1-4
abundance: .
d_gene: .
CDR3aa: CASSYWAGGGGGKKLFF
CDR3nt: TGTGCCAGCAGTTACTGGGCGGGGGGGGGCGGAGGGAAAAAACTGTTTTTT

v_gene: TRBV7-2
j_gene: TRBJ1-5
abundance: .
d_gene: TRBD1
CDR3aa: CASSRTGGSNQPQHF
CDR3nt: TGTGCCAGCAGCCGGACAGGGGGAAGCAATCAGCCCCAGCATTTT

v_gene: TRBV19
j_gene: TRBJ1-5
abundance: few
d_gene: .
CDR3aa: CASSAGVASNQPQHF
CDR3nt: TGTGCCAGTAGTGCAGGGGTTGCCTCCAATCAGCCCCAGCATTTT

v_gene: TRBV5-4
j_gene: TRBJ2-1
abundance: once
d_gene: TRBD2
CDR3aa: CASSRTSGFNEQFF
CDR3nt: TGTGCCAGCAGCAGGACTAGCGGCTTCAATGAGCAGTTCTTC

v_gene: TRBV12-3/TRBV12-4
j_gene: TRBJ1-1
abundance: few
d_gene: .
CDR3aa: CASSFYNEAFF
CDR3nt: TGTGCCAGCAGTTTTTACAATGAAGCTTTCTTT

v_gene: TRBV6-4
j_gene: TRBJ2-3
abundance: .
d_gene: TRBD2
CDR3aa: CASSETSGGAGDTQYF
CDR3nt: TGTGCCAGCAGTGAGACTAGCGGGGGGGCCGGAGATACGCAGTATTTT

v_gene: TRBV20-1
j_gene: TRBJ2-3
abundance: .
d_gene: TRBD1
CDR3aa: CSATNGDRDTDTQYF
CDR3nt: TGCAGTGCTACTAACGGGGACAGGGATACAGATACGCAGTATTTT

v_gene: TRBV30
j_gene: TRBJ2-7
abundance: .
d_gene: TRBD1
CDR3aa: CAWSGGTGISYEQYF
CDR3nt: TGTGCCTGGAGTGGGGGGACAGGGATTTCCTACGAGCAGTACTTC

v_gene: TRBV12-3/TRBV12-4
j_gene: TRBJ1-6
abundance: .
d_gene: TRBD1
CDR3aa: CASSARDSGSSPLHF
CDR3nt: TGTGCCAGCAGTGCCCGGGACAGTGGGTCTTCACCCCTCCACTTT

v_gene: TRBV19
j_gene: TRBJ2-3
abundance: medium-sized
d_gene: TRBD2
CDR3aa: CASSMERGGTDTQYF
CDR3nt: TGTGCCAGTAGTATGGAACGGGGGGGCACAGATACGCAGTATTTT

v_gene: TRBV6-6
j_gene: TRBJ2-5
abundance: .
d_gene: .
CDR3aa: CASSYLARAETQYF
CDR3nt: TGTGCCAGCAGTTACCTGGCGAGGGCGGAGACCCAGTACTTC

v_gene: TRBV27
j_gene: TRBJ1-2
abundance: few
d_gene: .
CDR3aa: CASSFSTGFYGYTF
CDR3nt: TGTGCCAGCAGTTTTTCGACAGGCTTCTATGGCTACACCTTC

v_gene: TRBV20-1
j_gene: TRBJ2-7
abundance: .
d_gene: .
CDR3aa: CSARGRRVPRGEQYF
CDR3nt: TGCAGTGCTAGAGGACGCCGTGTCCCCCGGGGCGAGCAGTACTTC

v_gene: TRBV19
j_gene: TRBJ1-5
abundance: .
d_gene: .
CDR3aa: CAWTPRGARGQPQHF
CDR3nt: TGTGCCTGGACGCCCCGGGGGGCTCGGGGTCAGCCCCAGCATTTT